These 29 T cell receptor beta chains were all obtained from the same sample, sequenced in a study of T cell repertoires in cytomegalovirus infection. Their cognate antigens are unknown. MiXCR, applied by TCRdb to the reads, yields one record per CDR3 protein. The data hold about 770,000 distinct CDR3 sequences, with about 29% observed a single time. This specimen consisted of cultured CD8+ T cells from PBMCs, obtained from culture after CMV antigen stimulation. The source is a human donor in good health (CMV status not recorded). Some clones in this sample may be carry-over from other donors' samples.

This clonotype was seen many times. CDR3 in DNA: TGTGCCAGCAGCTTAAGCCTGGTGACTGAAGCTTTCTTT. It encodes CASSLSLVTEAFF. The rearrangement joins TRBV7-8 to TRBJ1-1, with unresolved D. V was cut by 2 bases and J by 5 bases, with 9 bases left in between. The CDR3 sequence is 13 residues long. The germline CDR1 and CDR2 sequences are SGHVS and FQNEAQ.

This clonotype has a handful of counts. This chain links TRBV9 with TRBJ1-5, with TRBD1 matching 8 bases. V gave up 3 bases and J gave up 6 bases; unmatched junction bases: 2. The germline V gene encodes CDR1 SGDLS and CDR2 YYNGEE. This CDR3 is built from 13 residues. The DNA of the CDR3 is TGTGCCAGCAGCGGGACAGGGAGTCAGCCCCAGCATTTT. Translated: CASSGTGSQPQHF.

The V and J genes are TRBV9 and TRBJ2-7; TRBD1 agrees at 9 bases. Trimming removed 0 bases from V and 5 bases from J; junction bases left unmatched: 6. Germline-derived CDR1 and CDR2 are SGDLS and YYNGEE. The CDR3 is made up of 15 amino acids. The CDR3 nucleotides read TGTGCCAGCAGCGTAGCTCGGGACAGGGTCAACGAGCAGTACTTC. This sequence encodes CASSVARDRVNEQYF.

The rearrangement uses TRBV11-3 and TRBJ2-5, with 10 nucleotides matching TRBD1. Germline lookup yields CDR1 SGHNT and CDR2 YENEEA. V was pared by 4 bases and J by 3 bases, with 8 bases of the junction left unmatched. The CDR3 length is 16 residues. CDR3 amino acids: CASSSYTGTGEETQYF. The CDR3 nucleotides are TGTGCCAGCAGCTCCTACACCGGGACAGGGGAAGAGACCCAGTACTTC.

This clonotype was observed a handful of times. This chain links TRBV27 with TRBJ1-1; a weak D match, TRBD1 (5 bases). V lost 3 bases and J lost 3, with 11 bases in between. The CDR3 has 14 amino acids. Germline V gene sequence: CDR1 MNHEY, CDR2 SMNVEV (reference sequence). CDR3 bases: TGTGCCAGCAGTTTTAAAGAGGGGTACACTGAAGCTTTCTTT. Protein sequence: CASSFKEGYTEAFF.

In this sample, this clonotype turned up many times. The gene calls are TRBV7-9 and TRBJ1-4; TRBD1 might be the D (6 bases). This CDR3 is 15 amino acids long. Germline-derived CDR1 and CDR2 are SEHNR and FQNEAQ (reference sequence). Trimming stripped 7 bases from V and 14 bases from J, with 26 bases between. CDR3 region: CASTQSGTTPDYLFF. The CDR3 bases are TGTGCCAGCACCCAGAGTGGGACAACACCGGATTATCTGTTTTTT.

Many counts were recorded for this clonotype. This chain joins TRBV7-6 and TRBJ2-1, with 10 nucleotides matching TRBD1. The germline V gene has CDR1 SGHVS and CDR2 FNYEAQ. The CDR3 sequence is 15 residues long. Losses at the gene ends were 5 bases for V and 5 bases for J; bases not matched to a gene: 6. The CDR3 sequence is CASSLGQGFHNEQFF. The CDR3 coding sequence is TGTGCCAGCAGCCTGGGACAGGGGTTCCACAATGAGCAGTTCTTC. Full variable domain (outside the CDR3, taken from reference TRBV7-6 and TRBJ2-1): GAGVSQSPRYKVTKRGQDVALRCDPISGHVSLYWYRQALGQGPEFLTYFNYEAQQDKSGLPNDRFSAERPEGSISTLTIQRTEQRDSAMYRCASSLGQGFHNEQFFGPGTRLTVL.

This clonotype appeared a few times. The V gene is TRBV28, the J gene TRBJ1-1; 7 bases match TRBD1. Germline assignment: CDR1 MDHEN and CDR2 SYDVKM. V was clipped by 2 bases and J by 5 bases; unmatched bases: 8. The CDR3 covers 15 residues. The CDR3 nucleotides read TGTGCCAGCAGTTTACTGACAGGGATGAGGACTGAAGCTTTCTTT. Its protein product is CASSLLTGMRTEAFF.

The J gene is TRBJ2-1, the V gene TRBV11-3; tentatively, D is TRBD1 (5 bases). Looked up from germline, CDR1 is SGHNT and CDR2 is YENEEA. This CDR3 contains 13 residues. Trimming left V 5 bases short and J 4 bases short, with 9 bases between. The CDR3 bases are TGTGCCAGCAGCCAGACAGATTACAATGAGCAGTTCTTC. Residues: CASSQTDYNEQFF.

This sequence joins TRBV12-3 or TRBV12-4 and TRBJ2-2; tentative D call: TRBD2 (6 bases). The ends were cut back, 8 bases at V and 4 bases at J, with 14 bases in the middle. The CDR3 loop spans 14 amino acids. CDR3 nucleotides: TGTGCCAGCTACGAGGGGCGGGGCACCGGGGAGCTGTTTTTT. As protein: CASYEGRGTGELFF.

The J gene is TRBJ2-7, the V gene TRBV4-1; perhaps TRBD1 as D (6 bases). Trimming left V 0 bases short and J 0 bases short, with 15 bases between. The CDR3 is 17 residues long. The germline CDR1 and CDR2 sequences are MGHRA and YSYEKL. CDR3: CASSQEPMGASSYEQYF. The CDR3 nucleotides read TGCGCCAGCAGCCAAGAACCTATGGGGGCCAGCTCCTACGAGCAGTACTTC.

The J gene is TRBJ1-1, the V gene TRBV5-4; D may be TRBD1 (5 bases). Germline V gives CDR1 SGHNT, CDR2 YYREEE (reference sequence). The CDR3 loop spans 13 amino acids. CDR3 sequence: CAVYGGGNTEAFF. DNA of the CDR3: TGTGCGGTTTACGGGGGGGGGAACACTGAAGCTTTCTTT. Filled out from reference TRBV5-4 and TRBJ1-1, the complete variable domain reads ETGVTQSPTHLIKTRGQQVTLRCSSQSGHNTVSWYQQALGQGPQFIFQYYREEENGRGNFPPRFSGLQFPNYSSELNVNALELDDSALYLCAVYGGGNTEAFFGQGTRLTVV.

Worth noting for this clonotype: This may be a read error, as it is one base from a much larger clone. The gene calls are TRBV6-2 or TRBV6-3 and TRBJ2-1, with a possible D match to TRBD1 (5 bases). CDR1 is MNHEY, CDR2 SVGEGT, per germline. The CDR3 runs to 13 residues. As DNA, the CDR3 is TGTGCCCGCAGTTACTCCAGGGACAATGAGCAGTTCTTC. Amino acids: CARSYSRDNEQFF.

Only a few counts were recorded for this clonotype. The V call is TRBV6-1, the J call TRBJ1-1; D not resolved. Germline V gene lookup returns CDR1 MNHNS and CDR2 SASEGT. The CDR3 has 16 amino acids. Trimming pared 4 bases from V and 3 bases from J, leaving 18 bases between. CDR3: CASSAKLDGFYTEAFF. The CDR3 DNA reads TGTGCCAGCAGTGCGAAATTGGACGGATTCTACACTGAAGCTTTCTTT.

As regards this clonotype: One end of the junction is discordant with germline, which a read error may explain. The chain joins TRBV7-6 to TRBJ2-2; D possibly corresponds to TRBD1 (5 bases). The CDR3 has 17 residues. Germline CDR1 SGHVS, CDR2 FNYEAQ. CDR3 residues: CASSPTSRQGNTGELFF. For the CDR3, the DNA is TGTGCTAGCAGCCCGACCAGCAGGCAGGGGAACACCGGGGAGCTGTTTTTT.

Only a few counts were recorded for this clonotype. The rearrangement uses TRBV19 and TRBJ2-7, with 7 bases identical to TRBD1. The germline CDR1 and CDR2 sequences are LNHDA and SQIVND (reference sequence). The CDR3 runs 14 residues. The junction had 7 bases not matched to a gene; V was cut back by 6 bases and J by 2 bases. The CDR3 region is CASRKDRAAYEQYF. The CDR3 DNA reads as TGTGCCAGTAGAAAAGACAGGGCGGCCTACGAGCAGTACTTC. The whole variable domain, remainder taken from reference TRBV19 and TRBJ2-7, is DGGITQSPKYLFRKEGQNVTLSCEQNLNHDAMYWYRQDPGQGLRLIYYSQIVNDFQKGDIAEGYSVSREKKESFPLTVTSAQKNPTAFYLCASRKDRAAYEQYFGPGTRLTVT.

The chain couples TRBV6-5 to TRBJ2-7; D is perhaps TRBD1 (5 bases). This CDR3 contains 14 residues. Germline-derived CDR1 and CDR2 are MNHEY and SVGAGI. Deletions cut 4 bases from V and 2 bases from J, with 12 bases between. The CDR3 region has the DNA TGTGCCAGCAGTTTCCAGGGAAGCCCCTACGAGCAGTACTTC. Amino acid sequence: CASSFQGSPYEQYF.

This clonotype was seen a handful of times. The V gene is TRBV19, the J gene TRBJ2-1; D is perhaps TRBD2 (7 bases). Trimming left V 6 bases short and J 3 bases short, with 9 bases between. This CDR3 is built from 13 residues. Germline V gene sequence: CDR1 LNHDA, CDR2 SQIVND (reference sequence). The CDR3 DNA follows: TGTGCCAGTAGCGGGGGGCTCTACAATGAGCAGTTCTTC. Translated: CASSGGLYNEQFF.

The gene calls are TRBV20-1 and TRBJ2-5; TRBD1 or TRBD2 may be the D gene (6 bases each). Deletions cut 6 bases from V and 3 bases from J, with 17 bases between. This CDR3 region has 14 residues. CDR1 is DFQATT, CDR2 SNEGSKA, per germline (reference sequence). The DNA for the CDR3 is TGCAGTGCCCGCCCCCAGGAGGGGGAAGAGACCCAGTACTTC. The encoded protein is CSARPQEGEETQYF.

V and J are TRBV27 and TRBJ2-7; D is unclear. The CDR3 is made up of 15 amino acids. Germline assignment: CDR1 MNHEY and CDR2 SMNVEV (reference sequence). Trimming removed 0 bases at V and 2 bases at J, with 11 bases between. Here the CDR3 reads CASSLSARTTYEQYF. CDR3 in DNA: TGTGCCAGCAGTTTATCGGCCCGAACTACCTACGAGCAGTACTTC.

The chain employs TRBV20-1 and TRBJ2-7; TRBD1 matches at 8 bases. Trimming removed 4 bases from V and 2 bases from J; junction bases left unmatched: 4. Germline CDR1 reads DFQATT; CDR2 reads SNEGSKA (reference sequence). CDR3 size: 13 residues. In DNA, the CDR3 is TGCAGTGCTACACCGGGACAGGCCTACGAGCAGTACTTC. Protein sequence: CSATPGQAYEQYF.

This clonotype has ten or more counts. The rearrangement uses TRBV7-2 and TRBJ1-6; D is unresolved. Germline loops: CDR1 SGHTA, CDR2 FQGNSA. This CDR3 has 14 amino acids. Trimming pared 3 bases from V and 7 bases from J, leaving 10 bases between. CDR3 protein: CASSFSWPNSPLHF. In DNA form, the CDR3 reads TGTGCCAGCAGCTTCAGCTGGCCGAATTCACCCCTCCACTTT.

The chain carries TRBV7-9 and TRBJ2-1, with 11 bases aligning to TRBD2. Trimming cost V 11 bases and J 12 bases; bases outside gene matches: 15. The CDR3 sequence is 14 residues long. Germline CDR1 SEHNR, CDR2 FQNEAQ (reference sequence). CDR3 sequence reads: CAERTSGPGSGQFF. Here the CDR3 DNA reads TGTGCCGAGAGGACTAGCGGGCCCGGGAGTGGGCAGTTCTTC. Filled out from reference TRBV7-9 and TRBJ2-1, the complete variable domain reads DTGVSQNPRHKITKRGQNVTFRCDPISEHNRLYWYRQTLGQGPEFLTYFQNEAQLEKSRLLSDRFSAERPKGSFSTLEIQRTEQGDSAMYLCAERTSGPGSGQFFGPGTRLTVL.

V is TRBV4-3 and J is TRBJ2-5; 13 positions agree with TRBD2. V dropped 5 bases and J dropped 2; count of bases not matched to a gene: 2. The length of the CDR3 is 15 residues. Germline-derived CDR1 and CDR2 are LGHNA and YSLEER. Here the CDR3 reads CASSTGLAGQETQYF. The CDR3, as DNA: TGCGCCAGCAGCACGGGACTAGCGGGACAAGAGACCCAGTACTTC.

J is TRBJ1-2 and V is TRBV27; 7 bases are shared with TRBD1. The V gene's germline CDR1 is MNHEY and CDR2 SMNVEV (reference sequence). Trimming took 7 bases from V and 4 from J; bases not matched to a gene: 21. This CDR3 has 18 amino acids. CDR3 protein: CASKKLDRASSRGYGYTF. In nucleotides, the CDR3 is TGTGCCAGCAAGAAATTAGACAGGGCGAGCTCGCGTGGCTATGGCTACACCTTC.

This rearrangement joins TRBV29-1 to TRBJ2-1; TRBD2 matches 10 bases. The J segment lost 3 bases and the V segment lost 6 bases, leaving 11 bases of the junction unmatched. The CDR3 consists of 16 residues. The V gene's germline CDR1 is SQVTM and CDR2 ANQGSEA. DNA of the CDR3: TGCAGCGTCTTTAGCGGGGGGCTGGAAAACTACAATGAGCAGTTCTTC. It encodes CSVFSGGLENYNEQFF.

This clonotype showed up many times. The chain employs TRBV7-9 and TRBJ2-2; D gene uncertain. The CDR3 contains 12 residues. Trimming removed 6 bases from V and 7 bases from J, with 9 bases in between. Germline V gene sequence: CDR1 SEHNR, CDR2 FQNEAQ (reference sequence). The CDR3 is CASRAGDGELFF. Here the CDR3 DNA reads TGTGCCAGCAGAGCAGGAGACGGGGAGCTGTTTTTT.

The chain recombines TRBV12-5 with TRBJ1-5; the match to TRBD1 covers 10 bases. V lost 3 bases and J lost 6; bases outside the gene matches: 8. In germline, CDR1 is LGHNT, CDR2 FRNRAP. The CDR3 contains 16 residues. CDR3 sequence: CASGFWTGGRVQPQHF. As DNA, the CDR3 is TGTGCTAGTGGTTTTTGGACAGGGGGTAGAGTTCAGCCCCAGCATTTT.

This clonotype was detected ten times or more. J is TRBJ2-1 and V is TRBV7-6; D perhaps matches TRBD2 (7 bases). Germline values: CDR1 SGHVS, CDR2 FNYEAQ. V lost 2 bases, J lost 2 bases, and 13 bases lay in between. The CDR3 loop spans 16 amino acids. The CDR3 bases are TGTGCCAGCAGCTTAATTGCGGGGGCCACCTACAATGAGCAGTTCTTC. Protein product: CASSLIAGATYNEQFF.